This is a list of T cell receptor beta chains from one sample in a study of T cell changes during pregnancy in multiple sclerosis. Produced via immunoSEQ multiplex PCR; TCRdb's table is partial and in-frame only. The table includes 68,000 or so clones, under 95% detected once. Material: peripheral blood, obtained in the second trimester of pregnancy. The receptors shown here come from a female donor in good health, enrolled as a control in a pregnancy study. The CDR3 runs from the conserved cysteine through the conserved F or W. Fields, in order: D gene, J gene, V gene, CDR3 DNA, CDR3 protein. A D gene is named only where the DNA matches it firmly.

>NA|TRBJ2-7|TRBV27
TGTGCCAGCAGTGGTGAGGGAAGCGAGCAGTACTTC
CASSGEGSEQYF
>NA|TRBJ2-7|TRBV7-9
TGTGCCAGCAGCTTAGGACAGGATGACGAGCAGTACTTC
CASSLGQDDEQYF
>TRBD2|TRBJ2-3|TRBV5-1
TGCGCCAGCAGCTTGTTCTCCAGCGGGGGGGTTGAAGATACGCAGTATTTT
CASSLFSSGGVEDTQYF
>NA|TRBJ2-1|TRBV4-1
TGCGCCAGCAGCCAAGAAGGGGGGGTAAGGGGAAGGGGCAATGAGCAGTTCTTC
CASSQEGGVRGRGNEQFF
>NA|TRBJ1-1|TRBV5-6
TGTGCCAGCAGCTTGGCAGGGCAAAGGACTGAAGCTTTCTTT
CASSLAGQRTEAFF
>NA|TRBJ2-3|TRBV18
TGTGCCAGCTCAGCAGGGGTGGCGGGCACAGATACGCAGTATTTT
CASSAGVAGTDTQYF
>NA|TRBJ1-5|TRBV7-2
TGTGCCAGCAGCCCGCACCCGGGTCAGCCCCAGCATTTT
CASSPHPGQPQHF
>TRBD1|TRBJ1-2|TRBV2
TGTGCCAGCAGTGGGACCTCGAAATCGACAGGGCTTGGCTACACCTTC
CASSGTSKSTGLGYTF
>NA|TRBJ2-1|TRBV28
TGTGCCAGCAGTACAGGGGAGGCGGGTGAGCAGTTCTTC
CASSTGEAGEQFF
>TRBD1|TRBJ1-4|TRBV4-1
TGCGCCAGCAGCCACCAACACAGGGGTGGTGGAACTAATGAAAAACTGTTTTTT
CASSHQHRGGGTNEKLFF
>TRBD1|TRBJ2-7|TRBV11-2
TGTGCCAGCAGTACCCGGGACAGGGCCGAGCAGTACTTC
CASSTRDRAEQYF
>TRBD2|TRBJ2-7|TRBV9
TGTGCCAGCAGTGGGCGGGAGGTCCCCTACGAGCAGTACTTC
CASSGREVPYEQYF
>NA|TRBJ2-4|TRBV28
TGTGCCAGCAGCCCGACCGGGTCGAAAAACATTCAGTACTTC
CASSPTGSKNIQYF
>NA|TRBJ2-3|TRBV4-1
TGCGCCAGCAGCCACGGATGGCCACTCCCGGGGGATACGCAGTATTTT
CASSHGWPLPGDTQYF
>TRBD1|TRBJ2-2|TRBV10-2
TGCGCCAGCAACCCGGACAGGGGAAGGGCGAACACCGGGGAGCTGTTTTTT
CASNPDRGRANTGELFF
>NA|TRBJ2-7|TRBV6-1
TGTGCCAGCAGGCTTTTCGGGGTTGATAGCCACGAGCAGTACTTC
CASRLFGVDSHEQYF